These 29 T cell receptor beta chains originate from one sample sequenced in a study of T cell repertoires in cytomegalovirus infection. Each CDR3 protein is one row after TCRdb ran MiXCR on the reads. The data show almost 300,000 distinct CDR3 sequences, around 10% seen once. The sequencing input was PBMCs. All receptors derive from a human donor in good health (CMV status not recorded). Some clones in this sample may be carry-over from other donors' samples.

This clonotype was seen a handful of times. V usage is TRBV20-1 and J usage is TRBJ1-3; maybe TRBD1 (6 bases). Trimming took 1 base from V and 7 from J, leaving 11 bases between them. The germline gives CDR1 DFQATT, CDR2 SNEGSKA (reference sequence). The CDR3 sequence is 13 residues long. CDR3: CSARGSGVNTIYF. Written as DNA, the CDR3 is TGCAGTGCTAGAGGATCAGGGGTGAACACCATATATTTT.

This clonotype was detected many times. This chain joins TRBV6-5 and TRBJ2-5, with a tentative D call TRBD1 (6 bases). Trimming took off 2 bases at V and 3 bases at J, with 13 bases between the two ends. This CDR3 comprises 15 residues. Germline loops: CDR1 MNHEY, CDR2 SVGAGI. The CDR3 coding sequence is TGTGCCAGCAGTTACCGTGGAAACAGGGAAGAGACCCAGTACTTC. Translation gives CASSYRGNREETQYF.

The chain joins TRBV29-1 to TRBJ1-5, with 7 bases that match TRBD1. The germline gives CDR1 SQVTM, CDR2 ANQGSEA. CDR3 length equals 13 residues. After removal of 4 bases from V and 5 bases from J, the junction contained 5 bases not matched to a gene. The CDR3 protein is CSVGQGNDQPQHF. Written as DNA, the CDR3 is TGCAGCGTTGGACAGGGTAACGATCAGCCCCAGCATTTT.

The CDR3 region is CSAPSGNRYNEQFF. In DNA, the CDR3 is TGCAGTGCTCCCTCGGGGAATAGATACAATGAGCAGTTCTTC. The chain recombines TRBV20-1 with TRBJ2-1, with TRBD2 as a possible D gene (5 bases). V lost 5 bases to trimming and J lost 4 bases, with 15 bases between them. The CDR3 has 14 amino acids. Germline values: CDR1 DFQATT, CDR2 SNEGSKA (reference sequence).

The count of this clonotype is one. The V gene is TRBV28, the J gene TRBJ2-3; 7 bases are a match to TRBD1. The CDR3 totals 15 residues. Trimming removed 7 bases from V and 1 base from J; junction bases left unmatched: 8. From germline, CDR1 is MDHEN and CDR2 SYDVKM. CDR3 coding DNA: TGTGCCAGCATTAGAGGGGGCTCTGGCACAGATACGCAGTATTTT. Amino acid sequence: CASIRGGSGTDTQYF.

The rearrangement uses TRBV5-4 and TRBJ1-6; possible D gene TRBD1, 6 bases. Germline V gives CDR1 SGHNT, CDR2 YYREEE (reference sequence). The CDR3 has 14 amino acids. V was trimmed by 5 bases and J by 9 bases, leaving 15 bases between them. The CDR3 reads CASRRDVGGSPLHF. DNA for the CDR3: TGTGCCAGCAGACGGGACGTAGGGGGTTCACCCCTCCACTTT.

This sequence joins TRBV11-2 and TRBJ2-7, with 10 bases lining up with TRBD1. CDR1 and CDR2 from the germline V gene are SGHAT and FQNNGV. The CDR3 sequence is 18 residues long. J gave up 5 bases and V 5 bases, and 18 bases lay outside the gene matches. CDR3 DNA sequence: TGTGCCAGCAGCCCCCGTCCCGGGACAGGGGCGAGCCCCCACGAGCAGTACGTC. It translates to CASSPRPGTGASPHEQYV.

This clonotype was counted many times. V and J are TRBV7-2 and TRBJ2-5; maybe TRBD2 (6 bases). CDR3 length: 14 residues. Deletions cut 5 bases from V and 5 bases from J, with 15 bases between. Germline V gene sequence: CDR1 SGHTA, CDR2 FQGNSA. The CDR3 region has the DNA TGTGCCAGCAGCCCGCGGACTACTAGTGAGACCCAGTACTTC. Its translation is CASSPRTTSETQYF.

This clonotype occurred many times. The chain has TRBV7-2 and TRBJ1-1, with 8 bases fitting TRBD1. CDR1 is SGHTA and CDR2 is FQGNSA in the germline V gene. CDR3 length: 17 amino acids. V lost 0 bases, J lost 5 bases, and 11 bases stayed unmatched. The CDR3 is CASSLAPTGQGGTEAFF. The CDR3, as DNA: TGTGCCAGCAGCTTAGCCCCAACCGGACAGGGAGGGACTGAAGCTTTCTTT.

This clonotype was detected ten times or more. V usage is TRBV19 and J usage is TRBJ1-1; a weak D match, TRBD1 (5 bases). V was shortened by 5 bases and J by 2 bases, with 15 bases between the two germline ends. CDR1 LNHDA and CDR2 SQIVND come from the germline V gene (reference sequence). The CDR3 is made up of 15 amino acids. As DNA, the CDR3 is TGTGCCAGTAGTGACCCCGGCGGGGCTAACACTGAAGCTTTCTTT. It is translated as CASSDPGGANTEAFF. Drawing the rest from reference TRBV19 and TRBJ1-1, the complete variable domain is DGGITQSPKYLFRKEGQNVTLSCEQNLNHDAMYWYRQDPGQGLRLIYYSQIVNDFQKGDIAEGYSVSREKKESFPLTVTSAQKNPTAFYLCASSDPGGANTEAFFGQGTRLTVV.

In its sample, this clonotype was seen many times. The chain links TRBV7-9 to TRBJ1-1; D gene ambiguous. This CDR3 is built from 12 residues. Germline V gene lookup returns CDR1 SEHNR and CDR2 FQNEAQ (reference sequence). The V and J ends lost 2 bases and 5 bases respectively, with 6 bases between them. DNA of the CDR3: TGTGCCAGCAGCTTAATCCAGACTGAAGCTTTCTTT. Translating gives CASSLIQTEAFF.

In its sample, this clonotype was seen many times. The CDR3 here is CSVEPFLAGGLFRETQYF. CDR3 DNA sequence: TGCAGCGTTGAACCCTTCCTAGCGGGGGGGCTTTTCCGAGAGACCCAGTACTTC. The rearrangement links TRBV29-1 to TRBJ2-5; TRBD2 matches at 12 bases. V trimming: 2 bases; J trimming: 4 bases; junction bases outside the gene matches: 14. CDR1 SQVTM and CDR2 ANQGSEA come from the germline V gene. CDR3 size: 18 residues.

The chain employs TRBV20-1 and TRBJ2-1; 8 bases align to TRBD2. The CDR3 loop spans 15 amino acids. CDR1 DFQATT and CDR2 SNEGSKA come from the germline V gene (reference sequence). V trimming: 8 bases; J trimming: 3 bases; junction bases outside the gene matches: 12. CDR3 nucleotides: TGCAGTACTCACACGGGAGGGACTGACTACAATGAGCAGTTCTTC. Its translation: CSTHTGGTDYNEQFF.

This clonotype was recorded many times. The gene calls are TRBV4-1 and TRBJ2-3; 8 bases line up with TRBD2. Looked up from germline, CDR1 is MGHRA and CDR2 is YSYEKL. The CDR3 is 14 amino acids. V dropped 2 bases and J dropped 6; count of bases not matched to a gene: 4. CDR3 bases: TGCGCCAGCAGCCAACGGGGGGGGGCGGATACGCAGTATTTT. Protein: CASSQRGGADTQYF.

This clonotype has only a few counts. The genes are TRBV6-1 and TRBJ2-1, with TRBD2 matching 10 bases. The CDR3 totals 16 residues. J gave up 9 bases and V 0 bases, and 8 bases lay outside the gene matches. Germline lookup yields CDR1 MNHNS and CDR2 SASEGT. In nucleotides, the CDR3 is TGTGCCAGCAGTGAAGCGCCAGCGGGGGGGCCGGGTGAGCAGTTCTTC. As protein: CASSEAPAGGPGEQFF.

The table lists this clonotype with many counts. The chain recombines TRBV24-1 with TRBJ1-2, with TRBD1 as a possible D gene (5 bases). The CDR3 extends over 15 amino acids. The germline V gene has CDR1 KGHDR and CDR2 SFDVKD. V gave up 4 bases and J gave up 0 bases, with 11 bases separating them. The CDR3 coding sequence is TGTGCCACCAGTGACCGGGACCGAACTAACTATGGCTACACCTTC. It translates to CATSDRDRTNYGYTF.

This clonotype was counted only a few times. The genes are TRBV12-3 or TRBV12-4 and TRBJ1-1; the D is unclear. The CDR3 contains 14 residues. The V end was cut by 8 bases, the J end by 0 bases, with 13 bases between. The CDR3 protein is CASLFSAMNTEAFF. The CDR3 DNA sequence: TGTGCCAGCCTGTTCTCCGCTATGAACACTGAAGCTTTCTTT.

This clonotype was observed many times. The chain joins TRBV10-3 to TRBJ1-4; 7 nucleotides align to TRBD1. This CDR3 is built from 15 residues. Germline lookup yields CDR1 ENHRY and CDR2 SYGVKD. V lost 3 bases to trimming and J lost 4 bases; unmatched junction nucleotides: 5. In DNA, the CDR3 is TGTGCCATCAGTGACCGGACAGGTTATAATGAAAAACTGTTTTTT. This gives the protein CAISDRTGYNEKLFF.

This clonotype came up many times. The V and J genes are TRBV20-1 and TRBJ2-5, with D perhaps TRBD2 (6 bases). Per germline, CDR1 DFQATT and CDR2 SNEGSKA (reference sequence). CDR3 length: 16 amino acids. CDR3 DNA sequence: TGCAGCGCCGTTACTGTTGTGAGCGGGTACCAAGAGACCCAGTACTTC. As protein: CSAVTVVSGYQETQYF.

In this sample, this clonotype turned up many times. The rearrangement uses TRBV28 and TRBJ1-5, with TRBD1 as a possible D gene (6 bases). Germline-derived CDR1 and CDR2 are MDHEN and SYDVKM. This CDR3 is 15 amino acids long. Trimming pared 6 bases from V and 4 bases from J, leaving 16 bases between. CDR3: CASRPRQAINQPQHF. As DNA, the CDR3 is TGTGCCAGCAGACCAAGACAGGCGATAAATCAGCCCCAGCATTTT.

In this sample, this clonotype turned up many times. The rearrangement uses TRBV2 and TRBJ2-1, with 7 nucleotides matching TRBD1. The CDR3 sequence is 16 residues long. The germline gives CDR1 SNHLY, CDR2 FYNNEI. Losses at the gene ends were 6 bases for V and 2 bases for J; bases not matched to a gene: 10. The CDR3 loop reads CASRTRGFFPYNEQFF. The CDR3, as DNA: TGTGCCAGCAGAACCAGGGGGTTTTTCCCCTACAATGAGCAGTTCTTC.

This clonotype was detected a few times. This chain joins TRBV5-6 and TRBJ2-7; 10 bases agree with TRBD1. Germline CDR1 SGHDT, CDR2 YYEEEE. J lost 7 bases, V lost 4 bases, and 8 bases had no gene match. This CDR3 has 14 amino acids. This chain's CDR3 is CASSDRDRGREQYF. The CDR3 region has the DNA TGTGCCAGCAGCGACCGGGACAGGGGCAGGGAGCAGTACTTC.

This clonotype was found many times. The chain carries TRBV28 and TRBJ2-1; 7 positions agree with TRBD1. CDR3 length equals 13 residues. Germline V gene lookup returns CDR1 MDHEN and CDR2 SYDVKM. V gave up 6 bases and J gave up 4 bases; unmatched junction bases: 3. CDR3 protein: CASRQGIYNEQFF. The CDR3 nucleotides read TGTGCCAGCAGACAGGGGATTTACAATGAGCAGTTCTTC.

This clonotype was recorded many times. This rearrangement joins TRBV28 to TRBJ1-4; D uncertain. The CDR3 has 13 residues. From germline, CDR1 is MDHEN and CDR2 SYDVKM. V gave up 2 bases and J gave up 7 bases, with 8 bases separating them. CDR3 sequence: CASSLESTEKLFF. For the CDR3, the DNA is TGTGCCAGCAGTTTAGAGAGTACTGAAAAACTGTTTTTT.

This clonotype appeared many times. The chain has TRBV12-3 or TRBV12-4 and TRBJ2-1, with a weak D call TRBD1 (6 bases). This CDR3 has 15 residues. The ends were cut back, 3 bases at V and 8 bases at J, with 17 bases in the middle. Written as DNA, the CDR3 is TGTGCCAGCAGTTTCATGACAGGAGGATTCTATGAGCAGTTCTTC. Encoded protein: CASSFMTGGFYEQFF.

Turning to this clonotype: This CDR3 is missing its conserved last phenylalanine or tryptophan, likely due to a read error. This chain links TRBV28 with TRBJ2-2; D not resolved. Trimming shortened V by 10 bases and J by 5 bases, and 11 bases separated the two germline ends. The CDR3 is 12 residues long. Per germline, CDR1 MDHEN and CDR2 SYDVKM. The CDR3, as DNA: TGTGCCACCCAAGTGGTTACCGGGGAGCTGTTTTCT. Encoded protein: CATQVVTGELFS.

The CDR3 reads CASKSGGPETQYF. CDR3 nucleotides: TGTGCCAGCAAATCAGGGGGGCCGGAGACCCAGTACTTC. The rearrangement links TRBV5-4 to TRBJ2-5; possible D gene TRBD1, 7 bases. This CDR3 contains 13 residues. Germline CDR1 SGHNT, CDR2 YYREEE (reference sequence). The ends were cut back, 6 bases at V and 5 bases at J, with 14 bases in the middle.

The CDR3 nucleotides are TGTGCCAGCAGCCATCGGACAGGGGGCCCCTACAATGAGCAGTTCTTC. Translating gives CASSHRTGGPYNEQFF. The chain recombines TRBV3-1 with TRBJ2-1; TRBD1 matches 11 bases. The CDR3 is 16 amino acids. V lost 3 bases and J lost 2; bases outside the gene matches: 3. The germline CDR1 and CDR2 sequences are LGHDT and YNNKEL (reference sequence).

J is TRBJ2-3 and V is TRBV5-6; tentatively, D is TRBD2 (6 bases). From germline, CDR1 is SGHDT and CDR2 YYEEEE. The CDR3 consists of 12 residues. Trimming took 5 bases from V and 6 from J, leaving 10 bases between them. In nucleotides, the CDR3 is TGTGCCAGCAGTCGGAGGGATGATACGCAGTATTTT. This codes for CASSRRDDTQYF.